A selection of T cell receptor beta chains follows, all from one sample in a study of molecular identifiers for immune sequencing clone quantification. TCRdb redid the calling of the PCR reads with MiXCR, one entry per CDR3 protein. The repertoire has about 640,000 distinct CDR3 sequences, about 20% of them found once; the top ten carry around 0.86%. Sequencing used naive CD8+ T cells from blood, with Jurkat cell RNA spiked in. Receptor source: a human donor in good health. Some libraries in this study had Jurkat cell RNA spiked in. CDR3s include the opening cysteine and the closing phenylalanine or tryptophan. A D gene is named only where the DNA matches it firmly. Rows may omit the clone size; those that give it use once, few, many or a size class.

cdr3_aa: CASRRQGIGEQFF
cdr3_nt: TGTGCCAGTAGACGGCAGGGGATCGGTGAGCAGTTCTTC
clone_size: few
v_call: TRBV19
d_call: .
j_call: TRBJ2-1

cdr3_aa: CASSDLQGGEQYF
cdr3_nt: TGTGCTAGCAGCGACTTACAGGGCGGCGAGCAGTACTTC
clone_size: .
v_call: TRBV7-7
d_call: .
j_call: TRBJ2-7

cdr3_aa: CASSVAGLNTGELFF
cdr3_nt: TGTGCCAGCAGCGTAGCAGGGCTGAACACCGGGGAGCTGTTTTTT
clone_size: .
v_call: TRBV9
d_call: .
j_call: TRBJ2-2

cdr3_aa: CASSQGTALHDEQFF
cdr3_nt: TGCGCCAGCAGCCAGGGGACAGCCTTGCACGATGAGCAGTTCTTC
clone_size: few
v_call: TRBV4-3
d_call: TRBD1
j_call: TRBJ2-1

cdr3_aa: CASYRVDTQYF
cdr3_nt: TGTGCCAGCTATAGGGTGGATACGCAGTATTTT
clone_size: many
v_call: TRBV28
d_call: .
j_call: TRBJ2-3

cdr3_aa: CASSHLQGGLGETQYF
cdr3_nt: TGCGCCAGCAGCCACCTACAGGGGGGTTTAGGGGAGACCCAGTACTTC
clone_size: .
v_call: TRBV5-1
d_call: TRBD1
j_call: TRBJ2-5

cdr3_aa: CASSLPTGTGELFF
cdr3_nt: TGTGCCAGCAGCTTACCGACGGGGACCGGGGAGCTGTTTTTT
clone_size: many
v_call: TRBV7-9
d_call: .
j_call: TRBJ2-2

cdr3_aa: CASSETLTQVATNEKLFF
cdr3_nt: TGTGCCAGCAGTGAGACACTAACCCAGGTTGCAACTAATGAAAAACTGTTTTTT
clone_size: many
v_call: TRBV6-1
d_call: .
j_call: TRBJ1-4

cdr3_aa: CASSLFYMGSPLHF
cdr3_nt: TGTGCCAGCAGTTTGTTTTATATGGGGTCACCCCTCCACTTT
clone_size: many
v_call: TRBV28
d_call: .
j_call: TRBJ1-6

cdr3_aa: CAWIEWGAVEAFF
cdr3_nt: TGTGCCTGGATTGAGTGGGGGGCAGTGGAGGCTTTCTTT
clone_size: few
v_call: TRBV30
d_call: .
j_call: TRBJ1-1

cdr3_aa: CASSQSPPDSYGYTF
cdr3_nt: TGCGCCAGCAGCCAATCTCCCCCCGACAGCTATGGCTACACCTTC
clone_size: many
v_call: TRBV4-1
d_call: .
j_call: TRBJ1-2

cdr3_aa: CASSSGESYEQYF
cdr3_nt: TGTGCCAGCAGCTCGGGAGAATCCTACGAGCAGTACTTC
clone_size: many
v_call: TRBV7-9
d_call: .
j_call: TRBJ2-7

cdr3_aa: CASSPGTFHSGNTIYF
cdr3_nt: TGTGCCAGCAGCCCAGGGACATTCCACTCTGGAAACACCATATATTTT
clone_size: few
v_call: TRBV7-9
d_call: .
j_call: TRBJ1-3

cdr3_aa: CACWSGTGVYEQYF
cdr3_nt: TGTGCCTGTTGGTCCGGGACAGGGGTCTACGAGCAGTACTTC
clone_size: many
v_call: TRBV30
d_call: TRBD1
j_call: TRBJ2-7

cdr3_aa: CSVRNGYTNTEAFF
cdr3_nt: TGCAGCGTTCGTAACGGATATACGAACACTGAAGCTTTCTTT
clone_size: many
v_call: TRBV29-1
d_call: .
j_call: TRBJ1-1

cdr3_aa: CASSYGLGQYF
cdr3_nt: TGTGCCAGCAGTTACGGACTTGGGCAGTACTTC
clone_size: many
v_call: TRBV6-2/TRBV6-3
d_call: .
j_call: TRBJ2-7

cdr3_aa: CASSIGAEAFF
cdr3_nt: TGTGCCAGTAGTATAGGCGCTGAAGCTTTCTTT
clone_size: .
v_call: TRBV19
d_call: .
j_call: TRBJ1-1

cdr3_aa: CASSIVERDRRQPQHF
cdr3_nt: TGTGCCAGTAGTATAGTGGAGCGGGACAGGCGGCAGCCCCAGCATTTT
clone_size: many
v_call: TRBV19
d_call: TRBD1
j_call: TRBJ1-5

cdr3_aa: CASSLSKDSIYYGYTF
cdr3_nt: TGTGCCAGCAGTCTAAGCAAGGACAGTATTTACTATGGCTACACCTTC
clone_size: .
v_call: TRBV27
d_call: .
j_call: TRBJ1-2

cdr3_aa: CSASDPETSGRTDTDTQYF
cdr3_nt: TGCAGTGCTAGTGACCCGGAGACTAGCGGGAGAACAGACACAGATACGCAGTATTTT
clone_size: few
v_call: TRBV20-1
d_call: TRBD2
j_call: TRBJ2-3

cdr3_aa: CASTGPSSYEQYF
cdr3_nt: TGTGCCAGCACGGGACCAAGCTCCTACGAGCAGTACTTC
clone_size: many
v_call: TRBV6-2/TRBV6-3
d_call: .
j_call: TRBJ2-7

cdr3_aa: CASSLESGNTIYF
cdr3_nt: TGTGCCAGCAGCTTGGAATCTGGAAACACCATATATTTT
clone_size: many
v_call: TRBV5-6
d_call: .
j_call: TRBJ1-3

cdr3_aa: CASSLARDPLSYEQYF
cdr3_nt: TGTGCCAGCAGCTTAGCGCGGGACCCCCTCTCCTACGAGCAGTACTTC
clone_size: few
v_call: TRBV11-2
d_call: .
j_call: TRBJ2-7

cdr3_aa: CASSGPGRSSGNTIYF
cdr3_nt: TGTGCCAGCAGCGGACCGGGACGAAGCTCTGGAAACACCATATATTTT
clone_size: many
v_call: TRBV9
d_call: .
j_call: TRBJ1-3

cdr3_aa: CASRSSGGQTEKNRDRDEQYF
cdr3_nt: TGTGCCAGCAGATCCTCGGGTGGACAAACCGAGAAAAACCGGGACAGGGACGAGCAGTACTTC
clone_size: .
v_call: TRBV6-2/TRBV6-3
d_call: TRBD1
j_call: TRBJ2-7

cdr3_aa: CASSQGVHNQETQYF
cdr3_nt: TGTGCCAGCAGCCAAGGCGTGCACAACCAAGAGACCCAGTACTTC
clone_size: many
v_call: TRBV14
d_call: .
j_call: TRBJ2-5

cdr3_aa: CASSLAQGNSDEQYF
cdr3_nt: TGTGCCAGCAGCTTAGCGCAGGGAAACTCTGACGAGCAGTACTTC
clone_size: many
v_call: TRBV7-8
d_call: .
j_call: TRBJ2-7

cdr3_aa: CASSPMDRAPLAAQYF
cdr3_nt: TGTGCCAGCAGTCCCATGGACAGGGCCCCGCTGGCGGCCCAGTACTTC
clone_size: many
v_call: TRBV27
d_call: TRBD1
j_call: TRBJ2-5

cdr3_aa: CASSEKGTSEVGANVLTF
cdr3_nt: TGTGCCAGCAGTGAGAAAGGGACTAGCGAAGTCGGGGCCAACGTCCTGACTTTC
clone_size: few
v_call: TRBV2
d_call: TRBD2
j_call: TRBJ2-6

cdr3_aa: CASSIAGGSRQPQHF
cdr3_nt: TGTGCCAGTAGTATAGCCGGGGGCAGTAGACAGCCCCAGCATTTT
clone_size: few
v_call: TRBV19
d_call: .
j_call: TRBJ1-5

cdr3_aa: CASSSGLAAPDTQYF
cdr3_nt: TGTGCCAGCAGCTCGGGACTAGCGGCCCCCGATACGCAGTATTTT
clone_size: many
v_call: TRBV7-9
d_call: TRBD2
j_call: TRBJ2-3

cdr3_aa: CATWGGGGYTF
cdr3_nt: TGTGCCACTTGGGGGGGCGGAGGCTACACCTTC
clone_size: .
v_call: TRBV9
d_call: .
j_call: TRBJ1-2